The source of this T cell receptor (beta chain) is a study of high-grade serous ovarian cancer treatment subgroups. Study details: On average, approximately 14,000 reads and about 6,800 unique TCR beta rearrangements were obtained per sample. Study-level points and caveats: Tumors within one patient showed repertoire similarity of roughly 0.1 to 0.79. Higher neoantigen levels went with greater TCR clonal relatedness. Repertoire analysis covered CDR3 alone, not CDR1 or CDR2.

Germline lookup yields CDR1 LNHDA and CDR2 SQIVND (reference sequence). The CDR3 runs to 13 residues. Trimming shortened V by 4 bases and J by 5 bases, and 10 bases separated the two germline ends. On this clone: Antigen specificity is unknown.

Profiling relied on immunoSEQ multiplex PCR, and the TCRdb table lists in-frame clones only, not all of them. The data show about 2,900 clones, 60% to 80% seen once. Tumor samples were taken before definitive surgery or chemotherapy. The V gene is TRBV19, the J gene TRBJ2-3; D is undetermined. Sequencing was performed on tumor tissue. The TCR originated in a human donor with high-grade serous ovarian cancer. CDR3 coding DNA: TGTGCCAGTAGTACCTCGATCAGAGATACGCAGTATTTT. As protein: CASSTSIRDTQYF. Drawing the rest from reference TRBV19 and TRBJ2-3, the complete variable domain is DGGITQSPKYLFRKEGQNVTLSCEQNLNHDAMYWYRQDPGQGLRLIYYSQIVNDFQKGDIAEGYSVSREKKESFPLTVTSAQKNPTAFYLCASSTSIRDTQYFGPGTRLTVL.